These 8 T cell receptor beta chains were all obtained from the same sample, sequenced in a study of T cell responses to AZD1222 COVID-19 vaccine. The repertoire was sequenced with immunoSEQ multiplex PCR; TCRdb's copy has only in-frame clones and lacks some. The sample lists more than 80,000 clones; about 93% were seen once. The source material was peripheral blood, sampled 28 days after the second AZD1222 dose. Receptors were obtained from an adult who received the AZD1222 COVID-19 vaccine.

The chain combines TRBV30 with TRBJ1-2, with 11 positions matching TRBD1. CDR1 and CDR2 from the germline V gene are GTSNPN and SVGIG (reference sequence). This CDR3 has 12 amino acids. Trimming removed 5 bases from V and 6 bases from J; junction bases left unmatched: 2. The chain's CDR3 is CAWGQGANGYTF. The CDR3 region has the DNA TGTGCCTGGGGACAGGGGGCGAATGGCTACACCTTC.

The rearrangement links TRBV19 to TRBJ1-1, with D possibly TRBD1 on 5 matching bases. V lost 3 bases and J 3 bases, leaving 11 bases between the germline ends. Germline V gene lookup returns CDR1 LNHDA and CDR2 SQIVND (reference sequence). The CDR3 consists of 14 residues. For the CDR3, the DNA is TGTGCCAGTAGTATGGGGCAGGTGGACACTGAAGCTTTCTTT. Encoded protein: CASSMGQVDTEAFF.

This sequence joins TRBV5-6 and TRBJ2-3; TRBD2 is a possible D gene (5 bases). The CDR3 is 16 residues long. Trimming pared 0 bases from V and 0 bases from J, leaving 11 bases between. Per the germline V gene, CDR1 is SGHDT and CDR2 is YYEEEE. The CDR3 region has the DNA TGTGCCAGCAGCTTGGGTGGACTCACTAGCACAGATACGCAGTATTTT. Its protein product is CASSLGGLTSTDTQYF.

This rearrangement joins TRBV19 to TRBJ2-5; the D gene is possibly TRBD1 (5 bases). With 1 base removed from V and 4 bases from J, the gap between germline ends came to 13 bases. CDR1 and CDR2 from the germline V gene are LNHDA and SQIVND (reference sequence). There are 15 residues in the CDR3. As DNA, the CDR3 is TGTGCCAGTAGTATAGGTGGCAGGGTGGGAGAGACCCAGTACTTC. This encodes CASSIGGRVGETQYF.

This chain links TRBV11-3 with TRBJ1-1; weak D call: TRBD1 (5 bases). Trimming stripped 5 bases from V and 1 base from J, with 11 bases between. The CDR3 runs 14 residues. Germline CDR1 SGHNT, CDR2 YENEEA. In nucleotides, the CDR3 is TGTGCCAGCAGCGAATCCACAGGGAACACTGAAGCTTTCTTT. As protein: CASSESTGNTEAFF.

J is TRBJ1-1 and V is TRBV28, with 7 bases lining up with TRBD1. From germline, CDR1 is MDHEN and CDR2 SYDVKM. This CDR3 has 14 residues. The J segment lost 3 bases and the V segment lost 5 bases, leaving 6 bases of the junction unmatched. The CDR3 sequence is CASSPSDRDTEAFF. The CDR3 DNA reads TGTGCCAGCAGTCCCTCCGACAGGGACACTGAAGCTTTCTTT.

The chain employs TRBV6-5 and TRBJ1-6; no clear D gene. Trimming cost V 6 bases and J 8 bases, with 14 bases left between them. The V gene's germline CDR1 is MNHEY and CDR2 SVGAGI. The CDR3 extends over 14 amino acids. The CDR3 protein is CASRGGDGDSPLHF. The CDR3 nucleotides read TGTGCCAGCAGGGGAGGAGATGGGGATTCACCCCTCCACTTT.

V is TRBV28 and J is TRBJ1-2; 10 nucleotides align to TRBD1. Germline CDR1 MDHEN, CDR2 SYDVKM. There are 14 residues in the CDR3. Trimming took 5 bases from V and 5 from J; bases not matched to a gene: 5. The CDR3 DNA follows: TGTGCCAGCAGTCGGGACAGGGGAACTTATGGCTACACCTTC. This gives the protein CASSRDRGTYGYTF.